This T cell receptor beta chain derives from a study of CD8 T cells in ankylosing spondylitis. Broader study findings: Certain motif variants had earlier been reported in reactive arthritis synovial fluid and blood. Researchers reportedly found disease-linked clones significantly enriched in matched ankylosing spondylitis synovial fluid.

Molecular-barcoded quantitative 5'-RACE produced these TCR beta libraries. Each CDR3 protein gets one entry after TCRdb re-called the 5' RACE reads with MiXCR. The sample contains more than 150,000 distinct CDR3 sequences, roughly 13% of which appear only once. Remarks on this clonotype: Its antigen is still unknown.

Germline lookup yields CDR1 SEHNR and CDR2 FQNEAQ (reference sequence). The V and J ends lost 5 bases and 6 bases, in that order; junction bases with no gene match: 18. This CDR3 is built from 17 residues. Specimen: blood, either unsorted or a sorted T cell fraction (not recorded which). The rearrangement uses TRBV7-9 and TRBJ1-1; 7 bases align to TRBD1. The receptor's source is a female donor with ankylosing spondylitis or in good health (not recorded which). CDR3 coding DNA: TGTGCCAGCAGCCCTCAGGCAGGAGGAGACAGGGCCGCTGAAGCTTTCTTT. Translated, it gives CASSPQAGGDRAAEAFF.